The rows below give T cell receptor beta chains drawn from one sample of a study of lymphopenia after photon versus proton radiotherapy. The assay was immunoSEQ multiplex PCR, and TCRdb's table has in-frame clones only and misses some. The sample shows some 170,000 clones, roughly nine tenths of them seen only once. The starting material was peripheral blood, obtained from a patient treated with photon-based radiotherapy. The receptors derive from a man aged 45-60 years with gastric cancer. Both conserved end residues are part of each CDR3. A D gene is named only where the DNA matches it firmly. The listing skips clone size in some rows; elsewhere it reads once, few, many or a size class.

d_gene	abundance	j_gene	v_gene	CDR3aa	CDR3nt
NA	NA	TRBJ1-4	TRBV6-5	CASSLVPNEKLFF	TGTGCCAGCAGTCTTGTCCCAAATGAAAAACTGTTTTTT
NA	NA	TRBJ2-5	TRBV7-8	CASSLQRQETQYF	TGTGCCAGCAGCCTACAAAGACAAGAGACCCAGTACTTC
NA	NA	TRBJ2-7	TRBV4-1	CASSQANLVSFDEQYF	TGCGCCAGCAGCCAAGCAAACCTAGTGAGTTTTGACGAGCAGTACTTC
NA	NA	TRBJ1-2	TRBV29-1	CSVVPGDDYGYTF	TGCAGCGTTGTTCCAGGGGATGACTATGGCTACACCTTC
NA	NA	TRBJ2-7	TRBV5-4	CASSYEGYSYEQYF	TGTGCCAGCAGCTACGAGGGATACTCCTACGAGCAGTACTTC
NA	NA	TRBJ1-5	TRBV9	CASSVGAGGNQPQHF	TGTGCCAGCAGCGTAGGGGCAGGGGGCAATCAGCCCCAGCATTTT
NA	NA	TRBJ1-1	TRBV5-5	CASSLGHRTEAFF	TGTGCCAGCAGCTTGGGGCACCGGACTGAAGCTTTCTTT
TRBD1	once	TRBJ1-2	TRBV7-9	CASSLVGTVYGYTF	TGTGCCAGCAGCTTAGTAGGGACAGTATATGGCTACACCTTC
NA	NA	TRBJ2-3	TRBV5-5	CASSPGTPTGTDTQYF	TGTGCCAGCAGCCCCGGGACTCCTACGGGCACAGATACGCAGTATTTT
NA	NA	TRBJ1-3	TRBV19	CASTAGSEAYTIYF	TGTGCCAGTACCGCCGGGTCTGAGGCCTACACCATATATTTT
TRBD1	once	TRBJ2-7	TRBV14	CASSQVRGQGAGEQYF	TGTGCCAGCAGCCAAGTAAGGGGACAGGGGGCTGGTGAGCAGTACTTC
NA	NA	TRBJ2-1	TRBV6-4	CASKYDYSYNEQFF	TGTGCCAGCAAATATGACTACTCCTACAATGAGCAGTTCTTC
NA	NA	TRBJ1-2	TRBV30	CAWRAKDYGYTF	TGTGCCTGGAGGGCGAAGGACTATGGCTACACCTTC
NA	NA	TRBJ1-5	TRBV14	CASSQEGQPQHF	TGTGCCAGCAGCCAAGAAGGACAGCCCCAGCATTTT